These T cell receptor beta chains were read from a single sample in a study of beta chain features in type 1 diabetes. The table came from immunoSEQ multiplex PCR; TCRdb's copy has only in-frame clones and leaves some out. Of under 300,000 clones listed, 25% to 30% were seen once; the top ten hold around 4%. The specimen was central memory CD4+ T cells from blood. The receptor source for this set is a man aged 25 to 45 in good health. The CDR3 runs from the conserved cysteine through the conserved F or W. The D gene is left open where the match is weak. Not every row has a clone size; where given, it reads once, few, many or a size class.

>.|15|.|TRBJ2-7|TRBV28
CASKGWQGSSYEQYF
TGTGCCAGCAAGGGGTGGCAGGGGAGCTCCTACGAGCAGTACTTC
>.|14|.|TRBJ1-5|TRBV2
CASRGGNSNQPQHF
TGTGCCAGCAGGGGAGGCAATAGCAATCAGCCCCAGCATTTT
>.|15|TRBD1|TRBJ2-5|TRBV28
CATGAPGQAQETQYF
TGTGCCACCGGGGCCCCCGGACAGGCTCAAGAGACCCAGTACTTC
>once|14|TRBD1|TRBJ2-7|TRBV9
CASSADRGDYEQYF
TGTGCCAGCAGCGCCGACAGGGGGGACTACGAGCAGTACTTC
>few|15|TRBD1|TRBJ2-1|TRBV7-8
CASSLGTGIYNEQFF
TGTGCCAGCAGCTTAGGGACAGGGATCTACAATGAGCAGTTCTTC
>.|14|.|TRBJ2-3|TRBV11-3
CASSSTSGSDTQYF
TGTGCCAGCAGCTCGACTAGTGGCTCAGATACGCAGTATTTT
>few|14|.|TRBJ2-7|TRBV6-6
CASIPGGAAYEQYF
TGTGCCAGCATTCCAGGGGGGGCGGCCTACGAGCAGTACTTC
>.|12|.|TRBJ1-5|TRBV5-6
CASSLAAGPQHF
TGTGCCAGCAGCTTGGCCGCAGGCCCCCAGCATTTT
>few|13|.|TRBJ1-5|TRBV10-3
CAIGSGAREPQHF
TGTGCCATCGGCTCAGGGGCCCGGGAGCCCCAGCATTTT
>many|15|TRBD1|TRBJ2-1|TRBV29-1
CSVEGTGENYNEQFF
TGCAGCGTTGAAGGGACAGGGGAGAACTACAATGAGCAGTTCTTC
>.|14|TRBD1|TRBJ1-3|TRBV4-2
CASSQATGGTTIYF
TGTGCCAGCAGCCAAGCGACAGGGGGGACCACCATATATTTT
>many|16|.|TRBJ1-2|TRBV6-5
CASSYSVIGGGYGYTF
TGTGCCAGCAGTTACTCCGTGATCGGAGGGGGCTATGGCTACACCTTC
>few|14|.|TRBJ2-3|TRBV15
CATSRGPSTDTQYF
TGTGCCACCAGCAGAGGCCCTAGCACAGATACGCAGTATTTT
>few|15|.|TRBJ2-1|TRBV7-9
CASSQDSLATNEQFF
TGTGCCAGCAGCCAAGATTCTTTAGCGACAAATGAGCAGTTCTTC
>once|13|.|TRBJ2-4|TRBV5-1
CASSLATADIQYF
TGCGCCAGCAGCTTGGCCACTGCGGACATTCAGTACTTC
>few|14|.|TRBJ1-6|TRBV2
CASSGGIGNSPLHF
TGTGCCAGCAGTGGGGGGATAGGGAATTCACCCCTCCACTTT
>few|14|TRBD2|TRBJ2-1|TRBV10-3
CAIRASGDYNEQFF
TGTGCCATCAGGGCTAGCGGGGACTACAATGAGCAGTTCTTC
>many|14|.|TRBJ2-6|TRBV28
CASSSTRGANVLTF
TGTGCCAGCAGCTCGACTCGCGGGGCCAACGTCCTGACTTTC
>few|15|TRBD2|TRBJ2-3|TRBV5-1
CASSQLAGGTDTQYF
TGCGCCAGCAGCCAACTAGCGGGAGGGACAGATACGCAGTATTTT
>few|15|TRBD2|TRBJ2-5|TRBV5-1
CASSLSRGGRETQYF
TGCGCCAGCAGCTTGTCCCGGGGGGGCCGTGAGACCCAGTACTTC
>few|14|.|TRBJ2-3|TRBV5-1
CASSLRDSTDTQYF
TGCGCCAGCAGCTTGAGGGACTCCACAGATACGCAGTATTTT
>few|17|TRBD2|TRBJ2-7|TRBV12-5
CASGPAPLAGGSYEQYF
TGTGCTAGTGGTCCAGCCCCCCTAGCGGGGGGTTCCTACGAGCAGTACTTC
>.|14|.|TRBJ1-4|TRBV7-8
CASSLGTANEKLFF
TGTGCCAGCAGCTTAGGCACGGCAAATGAAAAACTGTTTTTT
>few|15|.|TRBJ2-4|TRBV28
CASSLGGRVKNIQYF
TGTGCCAGCAGTTTGGGGGGACGAGTCAAAAACATTCAGTACTTC
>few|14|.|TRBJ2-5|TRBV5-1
CASSSGTSVETQYF
TGCGCCAGCAGTTCCGGGACCAGCGTGGAGACCCAGTACTTC
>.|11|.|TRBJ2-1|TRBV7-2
CASSRINEQFF
TGTGCCAGCAGCAGAATCAATGAGCAGTTCTTC
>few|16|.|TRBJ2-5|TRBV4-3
CASSQGDILQAKTQYF
TGCGCCAGCAGCCAAGGGGACATTCTACAGGCAAAGACCCAGTACTTC
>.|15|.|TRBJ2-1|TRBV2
CASSEVRLAGNEQFF
TGTGCCAGCAGTGAAGTTCGGCTAGCTGGCAATGAGCAGTTCTTC
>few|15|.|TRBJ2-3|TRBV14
CASSYRRTSTDTQYF
TGTGCCAGCAGCTACCGGCGGACGAGCACAGATACGCAGTATTTT
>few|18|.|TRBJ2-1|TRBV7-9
CASSGGVFAGRGYNEQFF
TGTGCCAGCAGCGGGGGTGTATTTGCAGGGCGAGGGTACAATGAGCAGTTCTTC
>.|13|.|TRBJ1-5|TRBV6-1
CASSAGFDQPQHF
TGTGCCAGCAGTGCGGGGTTTGATCAGCCCCAGCATTTT
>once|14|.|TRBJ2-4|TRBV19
CASSIGRQGIIQYF
TGTGCCAGTAGTATAGGGCGGCAGGGTATTATTCAGTACTTC
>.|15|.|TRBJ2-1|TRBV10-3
CAISESTMPYNEQFF
TGTGCCATCAGTGAATCGACGATGCCCTACAATGAGCAGTTCTTC
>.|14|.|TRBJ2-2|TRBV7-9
CASTSSGVPGELFF
TGTGCCAGCACCTCCTCCGGGGTCCCCGGGGAGCTGTTTTTT
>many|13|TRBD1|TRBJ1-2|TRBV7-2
CASSRDRNYGYTF
TGTGCCAGCAGCCGGGACAGAAACTATGGCTACACCTTC
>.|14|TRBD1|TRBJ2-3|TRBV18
CASEGGTGVDTQYF
TGTGCCAGCGAAGGAGGGACAGGGGTAGATACGCAGTATTTT
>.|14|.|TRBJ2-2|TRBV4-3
CASSRGHSTGELFF
TGCGCCAGCAGCCGAGGACACTCCACCGGGGAGCTGTTTTTT
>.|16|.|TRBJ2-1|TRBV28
CASSFPGSVGYNEQFF
TGTGCCAGCAGTTTCCCCGGGTCGGTAGGCTACAATGAGCAGTTCTTC
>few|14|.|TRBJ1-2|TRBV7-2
CASSLNFEGYGYTF
TGTGCCAGCAGCTTAAATTTCGAAGGGTATGGCTACACCTTC
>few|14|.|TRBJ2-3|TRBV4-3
CASSQDAGTDTQYF
TGCGCCAGCAGCCAAGATGCCGGCACAGATACGCAGTATTTT
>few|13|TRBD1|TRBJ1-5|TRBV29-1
CGIAGGGNQPQHF
TGCGGCATTGCAGGGGGTGGCAATCAGCCCCAGCATTTT
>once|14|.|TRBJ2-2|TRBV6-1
CASTEMTHTGELFF
TGTGCCAGCACGGAAATGACCCACACCGGGGAGCTGTTTTTT
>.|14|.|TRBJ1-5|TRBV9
CASSVDSDNQPQHF
TGTGCCAGCAGCGTAGACAGCGACAATCAGCCCCAGCATTTT
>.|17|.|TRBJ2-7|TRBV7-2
CASSSPRGAGGSYEQYF
TGTGCCAGCAGCTCCCCCAGGGGAGCGGGTGGCTCCTACGAGCAGTACTTC
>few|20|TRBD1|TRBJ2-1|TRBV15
CATSRDDLGQGAAGRNEQFF
TGTGCCACCAGCAGAGATGATCTAGGACAGGGAGCGGCAGGGAGGAATGAGCAGTTCTTC
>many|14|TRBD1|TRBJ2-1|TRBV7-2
CASSSDRVQNEQFF
TGTGCCAGCAGCTCCGACAGGGTCCAGAATGAGCAGTTCTTC
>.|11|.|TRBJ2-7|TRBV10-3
CAIGQSYEQYF
TGTGCCATAGGACAGTCCTACGAGCAGTACTTC
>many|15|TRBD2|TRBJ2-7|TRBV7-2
CASSLDSGGSYEQYF
TGTGCCAGCAGCTTAGATAGCGGGGGCTCCTACGAGCAGTACTTC
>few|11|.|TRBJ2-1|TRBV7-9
CASSPGSEQFF
TGTGCCAGCAGCCCCGGGTCAGAGCAGTTCTTC
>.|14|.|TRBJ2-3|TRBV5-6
CASSLYSYTDTQYF
TGTGCCAGCAGCTTGTACAGTTACACAGATACGCAGTATTTT
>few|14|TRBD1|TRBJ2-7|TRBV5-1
CASSLNGQGYEQYF
TGCGCCAGCAGCTTGAACGGACAGGGCTACGAGCAGTACTTC
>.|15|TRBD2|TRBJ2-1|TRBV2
CASSGGLAGRNEQFF
TGTGCCAGCAGTGGCGGACTAGCGGGAAGAAATGAGCAGTTCTTC
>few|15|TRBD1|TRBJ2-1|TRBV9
CASSAGTGRNNEQFF
TGTGCCAGCAGCGCGGGGACAGGGAGGAACAATGAGCAGTTCTTC
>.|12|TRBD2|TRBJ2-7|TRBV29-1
CSARTSGYEQYF
TGCAGCGCCCGGACTAGCGGCTACGAGCAGTACTTC
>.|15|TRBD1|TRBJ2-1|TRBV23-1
CASSQSRGRYNEQFF
TGCGCCAGCAGTCAATCGAGGGGGCGATACAATGAGCAGTTCTTC
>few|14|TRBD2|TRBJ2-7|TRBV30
CAWSVGLAGDEQYF
TGTGCCTGGAGTGTAGGTCTAGCGGGAGACGAGCAGTACTTC
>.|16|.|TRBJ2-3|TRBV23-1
CASSPRGGNGTDTQYF
TGCGCCAGCAGTCCCCGTGGGGGTAACGGCACAGATACGCAGTATTTT